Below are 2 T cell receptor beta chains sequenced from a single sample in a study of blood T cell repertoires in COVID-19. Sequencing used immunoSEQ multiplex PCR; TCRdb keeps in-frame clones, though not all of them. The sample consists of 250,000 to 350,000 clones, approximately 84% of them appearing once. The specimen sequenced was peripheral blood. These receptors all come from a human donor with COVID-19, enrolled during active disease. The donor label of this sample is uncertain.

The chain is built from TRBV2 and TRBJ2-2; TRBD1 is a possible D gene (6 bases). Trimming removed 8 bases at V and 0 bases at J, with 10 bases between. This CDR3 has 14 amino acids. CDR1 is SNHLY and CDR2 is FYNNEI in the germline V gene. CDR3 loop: CASVKGANTGELFF. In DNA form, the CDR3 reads TGTGCCAGCGTCAAGGGGGCGAACACCGGGGAGCTGTTTTTT.

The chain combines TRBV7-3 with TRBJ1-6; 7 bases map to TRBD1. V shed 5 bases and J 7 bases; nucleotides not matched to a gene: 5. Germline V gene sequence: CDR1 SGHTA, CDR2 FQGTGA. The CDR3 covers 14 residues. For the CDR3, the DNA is TGTGCCAGCAGCCCGACAGGGAGAAATTCACCCCTCCACTTT. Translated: CASSPTGRNSPLHF.